The 6 T cell receptor beta chains in this list originate from one sample, sequenced in a study of vaccination and CD4 T cells after COVID-19. Treatment specified: approximately nine-day PBMC culture with coronavirus spike peptide pools or control peptides (ViraFEST assay). At the Johns Hopkins FTIC core, DNA taken from cultured CD4+ T cells was sequenced by way of the Oncomine TCR Beta short-read assay. TCRdb fed the PCR reads into MiXCR, producing one record per CDR3 protein. The repertoire holds around 12,000 distinct CDR3 sequences, with over 35% as singletons. Antigen specificity for these receptors is unknown. This specimen was CD4+ T cells from blood, cultured in vitro, taken after SARS-CoV-2 vaccination. These receptors were taken from a human donor who had recovered from COVID-19.

V gene TRBV27 combines with J gene TRBJ2-3, with 7 bases lining up with TRBD1. The CDR3 sequence is 15 residues long. The V gene's germline CDR1 is MNHEY and CDR2 SMNVEV (reference sequence). The J segment lost 1 base and the V segment lost 5 bases, leaving 6 bases of the junction unmatched. As DNA, the CDR3 is TGTGCCAGCAGTCTGGTAGGGACAGGCACAGATACGCAGTATTTT. This encodes CASSLVGTGTDTQYF.

This rearrangement joins TRBV27 to TRBJ2-1; unclear D gene. This CDR3 is built from 15 residues. Trimming shortened V by 4 bases and J by 4 bases, and 14 bases separated the two germline ends. The germline V gene encodes CDR1 MNHEY and CDR2 SMNVEV (reference sequence). The CDR3 coding sequence is TGTGCCAGCAGTTCCAGGCCGATTGGGTACAATGAGCAGTTCTTC. Encoded protein: CASSSRPIGYNEQFF.

This clonotype was recorded a few times. V usage is TRBV28 and J usage is TRBJ2-2; D assignment may be TRBD1 or TRBD2 (5 bases each). The CDR3 totals 14 residues. V was clipped by 5 bases and J by 4 bases, with 11 bases between them. The germline CDR1 and CDR2 sequences are MDHEN and SYDVKM. The CDR3 spells CASSRDQSTGELFF. In DNA, the CDR3 is TGTGCCAGCAGTAGGGACCAGTCCACCGGGGAGCTGTTTTTT.

V and J are TRBV5-1 and TRBJ2-7, with 9 bases identical to TRBD1. The junction had 12 bases not matched to a gene; V was cut back by 4 bases and J by 7 bases. This CDR3 region has 15 residues. Germline lookup yields CDR1 SGHRS and CDR2 YFSETQ. CDR3 bases: TGCGCCAGCAGCCCCTGGGACAGGGACCATACGGAGCAGTACTTC. Translated: CASSPWDRDHTEQYF.

The rearrangement joins TRBV4-3 to TRBJ2-6; D not certain. Looked up from germline, CDR1 is LGHNA and CDR2 is YSLEER. Trimming left V 0 bases short and J 0 bases short, with 9 bases between. The CDR3 is 17 amino acids. CDR3 protein: CASSQDASSSGANVLTF. CDR3 coding DNA: TGCGCCAGCAGCCAAGATGCGTCATCCTCTGGGGCCAACGTCCTGACTTTC.

The chain uses TRBV29-1 and TRBJ2-1; TRBD2 matches 8 bases. The CDR3 totals 15 residues. V shed 0 bases, J shed 7 bases, and the junction held 8 bases outside the gene matches. The germline V gene has CDR1 SQVTM and CDR2 ANQGSEA. The DNA for the CDR3 is TGCAGCGTTGAAGATCTCAGCGGGAGCTTTAATGAGCAGTTCTTC. Its protein product is CSVEDLSGSFNEQFF.